These T cell receptor beta chains were read from a single sample in a study of blood T cell repertoires in COVID-19. Only in-frame clones appear in the TCRdb table, and some are missing; sequencing was by immunoSEQ multiplex PCR. The repertoire includes fewer than 250,000 clones, around 83% of them detected once, and roughly 6.2% sits in the top ten. The material sequenced was PBMCs or T cells enriched from blood (not recorded which). These receptors all stem from a woman between 40 and 55 years old who had recovered from COVID-19. The CDR3 runs from the conserved cysteine through the conserved F or W. A D gene is named only where the DNA matches it firmly. Clone size appears in some rows only: once, few, many, or a class for an expanded clone.

D	V	size	J	DNA	CDR3
TRBD2	TRBV3-1/TRBV3-2	.	TRBJ2-3	TGTGCCAGCAGCCTTCGACTAGCGGGAGTTTGCGCAGATACGCAGTATTTT	CASSLRLAGVCADTQYF
TRBD2	TRBV11-3	.	TRBJ2-1	TGTGCCAGCAGCTTAGATATCCCTCAACTAGCGGGAGGGAACAATGAGCAGTTCTTC	CASSLDIPQLAGGNNEQFF
TRBD2	TRBV5-1	.	TRBJ2-3	TGCGCCAGCAGCCTGACTAGCGGGGTCACAGATACGCAGTATTTT	CASSLTSGVTDTQYF
TRBD2	TRBV27	.	TRBJ2-7	TGTGCCAGCAGTCCCGGGGTCACTAGCGCCCAATACGAGCAGTACTTC	CASSPGVTSAQYEQYF
.	TRBV7-2	.	TRBJ2-5	TGTGCCAGCAGCTTTGGGGGGAGGGAGACCCAGTACTTC	CASSFGGRETQYF
TRBD1	TRBV19	few	TRBJ2-1	TGTGCCAGTAGTATAGTCCCGGGACAGGGGGGGGATGAGCAGTTCTTC	CASSIVPGQGGDEQFF
.	TRBV28	.	TRBJ1-6	TGTGCCAGCAGAAACGGACACGGGAATTCACCCCTCCACTTT	CASRNGHGNSPLHF
TRBD2	TRBV10-1	.	TRBJ2-1	TGCGCCGGTTTAATAGCGGGCGAAGTATCCTACAATGAGCAGTTCTTC	CAGLIAGEVSYNEQFF
TRBD1	TRBV5-1	.	TRBJ1-1	TGCGCCAGCAGCCCGGGACAGGGCGATAAGAGAAGAACTGAAGCTTTCTTT	CASSPGQGDKRRTEAFF
.	TRBV4-3	few	TRBJ2-2	TGCGCCAGCAGCCAAGTCTGGCCGGGACTCACGAACACCGGGGAGCTGTTTTTT	CASSQVWPGLTNTGELFF
TRBD1	TRBV4-3	.	TRBJ2-2	TGCGCCAGCAGCCAAGATCAGGGGGCGGGACAGAACACCGGGGAGCTGTTTTTT	CASSQDQGAGQNTGELFF
TRBD2	TRBV7-9	few	TRBJ2-1	TGTGCCAGCAGCAAGACTAGCGGGAGGGTCAATGAGCAGTTCTTC	CASSKTSGRVNEQFF
.	TRBV28	.	TRBJ1-3	TGTGCCAGCAGTTTTACGCGAACTGGAAACACCATATATTTT	CASSFTRTGNTIYF
.	TRBV9	.	TRBJ2-2	TGTGCCAGCAGCCTCCGGTGGAACACCGGGGAGCTGTTTTTT	CASSLRWNTGELFF
TRBD2	TRBV18	.	TRBJ2-1	TGTGCCAGCTCAGCTTCCGGGACTAGCGGGAGTTCCAATGAGCAGTTCTTC	CASSASGTSGSSNEQFF
.	TRBV7-9	.	TRBJ2-2	TGTGCCAGCACCCTCTTAGGTCGAGCGGCGAACACCGGGGAGCTGTTTTTT	CASTLLGRAANTGELFF
TRBD1	TRBV28	once	TRBJ1-2	TGTGCCAGCAGTCCTGCGGGACAGGGGAACTATGGCTACACCTTC	CASSPAGQGNYGYTF
TRBD1	TRBV3-1/TRBV3-2	.	TRBJ1-6	TGTGCCAGCAGTCCTACCGGGACAGGAACATTGGGTTATAATTCACCCCTCCACTTT	CASSPTGTGTLGYNSPLHF
.	TRBV7-9	.	TRBJ1-5	TGTGCCAGCAGCCCAGGGAACCAGCCCCAGCATTTT	CASSPGNQPQHF
.	TRBV5-1	.	TRBJ1-3	TGCGCCAGCAGCCCGCGAGGCGGGACGGGAAACACCATATATTTT	CASSPRGGTGNTIYF
.	TRBV19	once	TRBJ1-2	TGTGCCACCAAAGATCAGGGTTTCTATGGCTACACCTTC	CATKDQGFYGYTF
TRBD1	TRBV7-9	.	TRBJ2-7	TGTGCCAGCAGCTTAGGCGGGACAGGGATCTACGAGCAGTACTTC	CASSLGGTGIYEQYF
.	TRBV5-8	.	TRBJ2-3	TGTGCCAGCAGCTTCGGCAGGGGAACAGATACGCAGTATTTT	CASSFGRGTDTQYF
.	TRBV6-1	.	TRBJ2-2	TGTGCCAGCAGTGACTGGAGTACATCCTCCACCGGGGAGCTGTTTTTT	CASSDWSTSSTGELFF
TRBD2	TRBV3-1/TRBV3-2	.	TRBJ2-7	TGTGCCAGCAGCCCCCATAGCGGGAGCTACGAGCAGTACTTC	CASSPHSGSYEQYF
TRBD1	TRBV14	.	TRBJ2-7	TGTGCCAGCAGCCCTGAAAGGTGGGCCACAGGGGGCGAGCAGTACTTC	CASSPERWATGGEQYF
TRBD2	TRBV15	.	TRBJ2-1	TGTGCCACCAGCAGAGGCAATAGCGGGAGTGATGAGCAGTTCTTC	CATSRGNSGSDEQFF
.	TRBV7-9	.	TRBJ2-3	TGTGCCAGCAGCATTCAGGGGACCTGGGGTGTCTCAGATACGCAGTATTTT	CASSIQGTWGVSDTQYF
TRBD1	TRBV27	.	TRBJ1-5	TGTGCCAGTCGCAGTGGGACAGGGGCTAATCAGCCCCAGCATTTT	CASRSGTGANQPQHF
TRBD1	TRBV3-1/TRBV3-2	.	TRBJ1-2	TGTGCCAGCAGCCCAGACTACAGGGGTCACGGCTACACCTTC	CASSPDYRGHGYTF
TRBD2	TRBV13	.	TRBJ2-5	TGTGCCAGCAGCCCTCGCGGGGGGCTGAGAGAGACCCAGTACTTC	CASSPRGGLRETQYF
TRBD1	TRBV28	.	TRBJ2-7	TGTGCCAGCAGTTCGCCCGGGACAGGGTTTTTCGAGCAGTACTTC	CASSSPGTGFFEQYF
TRBD2	TRBV3-1/TRBV3-2	.	TRBJ2-1	TGTGCCAGCAGCCAAGTATTTAGCGGGATCAAGTTCTTC	CASSQVFSGIKFF
.	TRBV21-1	.	TRBJ2-7	TGTGCCAGCAGCAACAGGGTTCCCTACGAGCAGTACTTC	CASSNRVPYEQYF
.	TRBV5-1	.	TRBJ1-2	TGCGCCAGCAGCCCGGCGGAGGGAGACTATGGCTACACCTTC	CASSPAEGDYGYTF
TRBD1	TRBV24-1	.	TRBJ2-2	TGTGCCACCAGTGCGCCCGGGACAGGGGTTGGCACCGGGGAGCTGTTTTTT	CATSAPGTGVGTGELFF
.	TRBV15	.	TRBJ1-2	TGTGCCACCTCCACGCCGGGGAACTATGGCTACACCTTC	CATSTPGNYGYTF
.	TRBV10-3	.	TRBJ2-7	TGTGCCATCAGTGGGGGACGGGACAACTCCTACGAGCAGTACTTC	CAISGGRDNSYEQYF
.	TRBV2	.	TRBJ1-6	TGTGCCAGCAGTGAAACAGGGATATATTCACCCCTCCACTTT	CASSETGIYSPLHF
TRBD1	TRBV6-2/TRBV6-3	.	TRBJ2-7	TGTGCCAGCAGTTACGATAAGGGACAGTCCTACGAGCAGTACTTC	CASSYDKGQSYEQYF
.	TRBV5-4	.	TRBJ1-2	TGTGCCAGCAGTCCCGACAGACCTAACTATGGCTACACCTTC	CASSPDRPNYGYTF
TRBD1	TRBV5-4	.	TRBJ2-5	TGTGCCAGCAGCGGGGGACAGGGGCCCATCCAGTACTTC	CASSGGQGPIQYF
.	TRBV24-1	.	TRBJ2-5	TGTGCCACCAGCGATTCGATAGACGGGGAGACCCAGTACTTC	CATSDSIDGETQYF
.	TRBV24-1	.	TRBJ2-2	TGTGCCACCAGTGCCCAGGCAACTCCCGCCGGGGAGCTGTTTTTT	CATSAQATPAGELFF
TRBD1	TRBV29-1	once	TRBJ1-2	TGCAGCGTCGCCACCGGGACAGGAGGGGGCTACACCTTC	CSVATGTGGGYTF
.	TRBV27	.	TRBJ1-6	TGTGCCAGCAGCATGGAGGAAAGCCTCACCCTCCACTTT	CASSMEESLTLHF
.	TRBV12-3/TRBV12-4	.	TRBJ1-2	TGTGCCAGCACCCCTTCACGTGGGCGCACCTTC	CASTPSRGRTF
.	TRBV28	.	TRBJ1-4	TGTGCCAGCAGCCGAGCCGGAGGCCTAGGCGAAAAACTGTTTTTT	CASSRAGGLGEKLFF
.	TRBV2	.	TRBJ2-5	TGTGCCAGCAGGGCGGAAGAGACCCAGTACTTC	CASRAEETQYF
TRBD2	TRBV28	.	TRBJ2-3	TGTGCCAGCGAACCTTATAGCGGGAGACCAGATACGCAGTATTTT	CASEPYSGRPDTQYF
.	TRBV5-1	.	TRBJ1-1	TGCGCCAGCAGCTCCTCGCCGGGGACTGAAGCTTTCTTT	CASSSSPGTEAFF
.	TRBV5-1	few	TRBJ2-1	TGCGCCAGCAGCACAGGTCTAGACAATGAGCAGTTCTTC	CASSTGLDNEQFF
TRBD1	TRBV5-1	.	TRBJ1-5	TGCGCCAGCAGCTTACAGGGGAAAAGCAATCAGCCCCAGCATTTT	CASSLQGKSNQPQHF
.	TRBV6-2/TRBV6-3	few	TRBJ1-2	TGTGCCAGCAGTCGGGGTCAGGCTAACTATGGCTACACCTTC	CASSRGQANYGYTF
TRBD1	TRBV19	.	TRBJ2-2	TGTGCCACCTGTAGCCCCCTGCCGGGACAGGGGGGCACCGGGGAGCTGTTTTTT	CATCSPLPGQGGTGELFF
.	TRBV20-1	.	TRBJ1-2	TGCAGTGCTAGTCCCCCAGGGGCGGACTATGGCTACACCTTC	CSASPPGADYGYTF
.	TRBV30	.	TRBJ1-4	TGTGCCTGGTCGGGGGGGACTAATGAAAAACTGTTTTTT	CAWSGGTNEKLFF
.	TRBV9	.	TRBJ2-5	TGTGCCAGCAGCCCGTCGGACAGTCAAGAGACCCAGTACTTC	CASSPSDSQETQYF
TRBD1	TRBV12-5	few	TRBJ1-1	TGTGCTAGCGGACAGGGAACGAACACTGAAGCTTTCTTT	CASGQGTNTEAFF